This T cell receptor beta chain was observed in a study of blood T cell repertoires in COVID-19. CDR1 is SEHNR, CDR2 FQNEAQ, per germline (reference sequence). The CDR3 covers 16 residues. V lost 5 bases to trimming and J lost 1 base, with 12 bases between them. Repertoires were generated with immunoSEQ multiplex PCR, while TCRdb's copy carries only in-frame clones and drops some. Here the sample spans 400,000 to 550,000 clones, about 85% being singletons. This rearrangement joins TRBV7-9 to TRBJ1-6; maybe TRBD1 (5 bases). The specimen was PBMCs or T cells enriched from blood (not recorded which). This receptor was taken from a woman younger than 30 with acute COVID-19. CDR3 sequence: CASSGGSVSYNSPLHF. The CDR3 DNA is TGTGCCAGCAGCGGGGGGAGTGTTTCCTATAATTCACCCCTCCACTTT.